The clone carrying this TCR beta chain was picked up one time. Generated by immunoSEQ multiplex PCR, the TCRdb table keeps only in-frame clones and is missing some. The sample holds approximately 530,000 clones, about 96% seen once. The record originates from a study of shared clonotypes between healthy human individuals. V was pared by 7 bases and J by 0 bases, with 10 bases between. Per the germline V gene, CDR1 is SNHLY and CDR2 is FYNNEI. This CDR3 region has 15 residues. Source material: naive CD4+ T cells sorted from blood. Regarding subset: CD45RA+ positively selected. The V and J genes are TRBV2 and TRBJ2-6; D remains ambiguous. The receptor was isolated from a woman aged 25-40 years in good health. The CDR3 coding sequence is TGTGCCAGCACCTACCACCCCTCTGGGGCCAACGTCCTGACTTTC. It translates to CASTYHPSGANVLTF.